The sequence of this T cell receptor (beta chain) was determined in a study of T cells in Graves' hyperthyroidism and ophthalmopathy. Study-wide background: The initial diagnosis was the point when peripheral blood was collected, ahead of any treatment. Whole-study findings and limits: Among thyroid clonotypes expanded above 0.001, most also appeared in blood.

Researchers amplified the TCR beta CDR3 regions from RNA transcripts. The HTBI primer set served for first-round RT-PCR of the TCR CDR3. TCRdb redid the calling of the multiplex PCR reads with MiXCR, one entry per CDR3 protein. The top ten clones hold 49% of a sample with 450,000 to 500,000 distinct CDR3 sequences, less than 25% of them seen once. Disease lasting under 3 months, a NOSPECS grade of at least 4, and a Clinical Activity Score of at least 3 were features of the ophthalmopathy patients. This clonotype showed up just a few times. The target antigen is unknown. The V and J ends lost 5 bases and 8 bases, in that order; junction bases with no gene match: 10. This CDR3 has 15 residues. Germline values: CDR1 SEHNR, CDR2 FQNEAQ (reference sequence).

Sequenced sample: blood. This receptor was obtained from a woman aged 70-85 years with Graves' ophthalmopathy. The V and J genes are TRBV7-9 and TRBJ2-1; 9 bases line up with TRBD1. The CDR3, as DNA: TGTGCCAGCAGCCCGGGACAGGGATTCGTCGATGAGCAGTTCTTC. Translating it yields CASSPGQGFVDEQFF.